The 12 T cell receptor beta chains presented below share a single source sample, sequenced in a study of early T cells in non-severe SARS-CoV-2 infection. Each CDR3 protein gets one entry after TCRdb re-called the 5' RACE reads with MiXCR. Of fewer than 95,000 distinct CDR3 sequences in the sample, around a sixth are singletons; the top ten hold approximately 5.1%. The sequences come from whole blood, collected at baseline. Receptor source: an adult who was a healthcare worker with PCR-confirmed SARS-CoV-2 infection or an uninfected control (not recorded which).

This clonotype has just a few counts. This chain uses TRBV11-2 with TRBJ2-7, with 7 bases identical to TRBD1. This CDR3 region has 14 residues. The V gene end was trimmed by 4 bases and the J gene end by 5 bases; junction bases not matched to a gene: 8. Germline V lookup: CDR1 SGHAT, CDR2 FQNNGV. The CDR3 DNA sequence: TGTGCCAGCAGCTCACCTCGACAGGGACACGAGCAGTACTTC. As protein: CASSSPRQGHEQYF.

This clonotype was picked up one time. V is TRBV10-3 and J is TRBJ2-7, with 11 bases matching TRBD2. This CDR3 has 14 amino acids. The junction had 1 base not matched to a gene; V was cut back by 2 bases and J by 4 bases. Germline V gives CDR1 ENHRY, CDR2 SYGVKD. In DNA, the CDR3 is TGTGCCATCAGTGAGACTAGCGGGAGTTACGAGCAGTACTTC. Residues: CAISETSGSYEQYF.

This clonotype has more than one count but fewer than ten. This chain joins TRBV18 and TRBJ2-7; 8 nucleotides agree with TRBD2. The germline V gene encodes CDR1 KGHSH and CDR2 LQKENI. V gave up 4 bases and J gave up 0 bases; unmatched junction bases: 5. The CDR3 runs 15 residues. CDR3 sequence: CASSLQSGSSYEQYF. The CDR3, as DNA: TGTGCCAGCTCACTACAGAGCGGGAGCTCCTACGAGCAGTACTTC.

This clonotype was counted only a few times. The rearrangement joins TRBV5-1 to TRBJ1-5; possible D gene TRBD1, 6 bases. Germline V lookup: CDR1 SGHRS, CDR2 YFSETQ. This CDR3 comprises 14 residues. The germline V and J ends were trimmed by 0 bases and 5 bases, with 9 bases remaining between them. CDR3 amino acids: CASSLGTADQPQHF. CDR3 in DNA: TGCGCCAGCAGCTTGGGGACAGCCGATCAGCCCCAGCATTTT.

This rearrangement joins TRBV7-9 to TRBJ2-7, with a possible D match to TRBD1 (6 bases). V lost 8 bases, J lost 6 bases, and 17 bases lay in between. The CDR3 spans 13 residues. Per the germline V gene, CDR1 is SEHNR and CDR2 is FQNEAQ (reference sequence). The CDR3 nucleotides are TGTGCCAGCGCCCTCGGGGACAAAAGCGAGCAGTACTTC. This gives the protein CASALGDKSEQYF.

This chain uses TRBV20-1 with TRBJ2-3, with TRBD2 matching 15 bases. This CDR3 comprises 15 residues. V shed 3 bases, J shed 4 bases, and the junction held 2 bases outside the gene matches. CDR1 and CDR2 from the germline V gene are DFQATT and SNEGSKA (reference sequence). Written as DNA, the CDR3 is TGCAGTGCTAGCGGGACTAGCGGGAGGTCAGATACGCAGTATTTT. Its protein is CSASGTSGRSDTQYF.

This clonotype came up many times. This chain connects TRBV6-1 to TRBJ1-1, with D hard to call. The CDR3 is 13 amino acids. Trimming removed 6 bases at V and 0 bases at J, with 8 bases between. In germline, CDR1 is MNHNS, CDR2 SASEGT. This CDR3 reads CASRQILNTEAFF. The CDR3 DNA is TGTGCCAGCAGACAGATATTGAACACTGAAGCTTTCTTT.

This clonotype was detected a few times. The V gene is TRBV9, the J gene TRBJ2-1; 7 bases agree with TRBD1. The J segment lost 2 bases and the V segment lost 4 bases, leaving 12 bases of the junction unmatched. Germline CDR1 SGDLS, CDR2 YYNGEE. The CDR3 totals 17 residues. CDR3 loop: CASSPRDSSPAYNEQFF. The DNA for the CDR3 is TGTGCCAGCAGCCCCCGGGACAGCTCCCCGGCCTACAATGAGCAGTTCTTC. Full variable domain (outside the CDR3, taken from reference TRBV9 and TRBJ2-1): DSGVTQTPKHLITATGQRVTLRCSPRSGDLSVYWYQQSLDQGLQFLIQYYNGEERAKGNILERFSAQQFPDLHSELNLSSLELGDSALYFCASSPRDSSPAYNEQFFGPGTRLTVL.

This clonotype was seen more than once but under ten times. The CDR3 is CASSVAGLVNNEQFF. The CDR3, as DNA: TGTGCCAGCAGCGTAGCGGGACTAGTCAACAATGAGCAGTTCTTC. The chain joins TRBV9 to TRBJ2-1; TRBD2 aligns across 8 bases. The CDR3 totals 15 residues. J lost 5 bases, V lost 0 bases, and 4 bases had no gene match. Germline CDR1 reads SGDLS; CDR2 reads YYNGEE.

This clonotype has more than one count but fewer than ten. The chain uses TRBV27 and TRBJ2-2, with 11 nucleotides matching TRBD2. Germline lookup yields CDR1 MNHEY and CDR2 SMNVEV (reference sequence). Trimming removed 6 bases from V and 6 bases from J; junction bases left unmatched: 12. This CDR3 region has 17 residues. CDR3 coding DNA: TGTGCCAGCAGCTCAGGGACTAGCGGAGCGGTTCCCGGGGAGCTGTTTTTT. Amino acid sequence: CASSSGTSGAVPGELFF.

The chain links TRBV7-2 to TRBJ2-5; TRBD2 matches 8 bases. V shed 7 bases, J shed 0 bases, and the junction held 7 bases outside the gene matches. Germline loops: CDR1 SGHTA, CDR2 FQGNSA. This CDR3 has 15 amino acids. Written as DNA, the CDR3 is TGTGCCAGCATCCGGACTAGCTCGTACCAAGAGACCCAGTACTTC. Its translation is CASIRTSSYQETQYF.

This chain joins TRBV6-5 and TRBJ1-1; D is undetermined. V was clipped by 7 bases and J by 12 bases, with 21 bases between them. CDR3 length: 13 amino acids. Germline-derived CDR1 and CDR2 are MNHEY and SVGAGI. Here the CDR3 reads CASTNLDVHGTFF. CDR3 nucleotides: TGTGCCAGCACCAACTTGGACGTACATGGGACTTTCTTT.